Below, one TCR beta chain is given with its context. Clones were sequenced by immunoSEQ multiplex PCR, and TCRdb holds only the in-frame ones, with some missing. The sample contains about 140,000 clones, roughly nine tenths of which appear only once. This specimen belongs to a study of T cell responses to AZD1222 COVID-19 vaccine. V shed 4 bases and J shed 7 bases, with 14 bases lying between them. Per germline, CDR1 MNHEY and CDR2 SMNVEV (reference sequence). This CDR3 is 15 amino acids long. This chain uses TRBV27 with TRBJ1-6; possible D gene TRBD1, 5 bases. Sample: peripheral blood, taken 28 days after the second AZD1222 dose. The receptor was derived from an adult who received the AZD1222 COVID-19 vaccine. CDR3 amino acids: CASSSSGTGNSPLHF. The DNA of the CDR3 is TGTGCCAGCAGTTCCTCCGGGACCGGGAATTCACCCCTCCACTTT.